The T cell receptor (beta chain) described here comes from a study of identical twins. Notes on the study in general: The models systematically underestimated how much out-of-frame TCR alpha was shared in monozygotic twins. Fewer insertions marked abundant cord blood beta clonotypes; young adult naive trended weakly, memory not at all.

MiXCR, applied by TCRdb to the 5' RACE reads, yields one record per CDR3 protein. The table includes roughly 250,000 distinct CDR3 sequences, over 11% detected once. This clonotype occurred a few times. Its antigen is as yet unknown. CDR3 length: 17 amino acids. Germline V gene data show CDR1 as LGHNA and CDR2 as YSLEER. V was cut by 1 base and J by 3 bases, with 13 bases left in between. The chain employs TRBV4-3 and TRBJ2-6; TRBD1 might be the D (5 bases). The clonotype comes from a woman between 18 and 29 years old in good health. The sample consisted of memory (CD45RO+) T cells sorted from blood. CDR3 protein: CASSQVTAVVGANVLTF. Written as DNA, the CDR3 is TGCGCCAGCAGCCAAGTGACAGCCGTTGTTGGGGCCAACGTCCTGACTTTC.